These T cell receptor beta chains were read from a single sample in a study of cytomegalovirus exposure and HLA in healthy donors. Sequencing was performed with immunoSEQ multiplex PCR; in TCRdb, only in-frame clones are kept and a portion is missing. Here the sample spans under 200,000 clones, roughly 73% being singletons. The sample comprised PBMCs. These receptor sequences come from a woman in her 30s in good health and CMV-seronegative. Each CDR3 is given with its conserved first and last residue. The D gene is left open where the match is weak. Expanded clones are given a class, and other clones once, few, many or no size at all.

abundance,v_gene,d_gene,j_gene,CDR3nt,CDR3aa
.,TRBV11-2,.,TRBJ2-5,TGTGCCAGCAGCCCCCTGGCTCAAGAGACCCAGTACTTC,CASSPLAQETQYF
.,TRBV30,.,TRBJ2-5,TGTGCCTGGAGTCGAGAGACCCAGTACTTC,CAWSRETQYF
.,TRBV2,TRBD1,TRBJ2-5,TGTGCCAGCGCTCCGGGACAGGGGGAGACCCAGTACTTC,CASAPGQGETQYF
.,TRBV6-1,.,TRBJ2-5,TGTGCCAGCAGTGCCCTGGGGGCAAGGACCCAGTACTTC,CASSALGARTQYF
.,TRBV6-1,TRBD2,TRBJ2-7,TGTGCCGGCAATCCTGGGACTAGCGGCTACGAGCAGTACTTC,CAGNPGTSGYEQYF
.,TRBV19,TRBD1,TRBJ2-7,TGTGCCAGTAGTAGGGCCACCGGGACAGCAACCTACGAGCAGTACTTC,CASSRATGTATYEQYF
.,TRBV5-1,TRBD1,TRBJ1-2,TGCGCCAGCAGCCCGGACAGGGGATTCTATGGCTACACCTTC,CASSPDRGFYGYTF
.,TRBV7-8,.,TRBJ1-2,TGTGCCAGCAGCTTAGCGGAGCGAGGGAACTATGGCTACACCTTC,CASSLAERGNYGYTF
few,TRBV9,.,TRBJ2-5,TGTGCCAGCAGCGTTGAATGGGGGCTCCAAGAGACCCAGTACTTC,CASSVEWGLQETQYF
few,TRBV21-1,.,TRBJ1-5,TGTGCCAGCATCGGAGGGGTTCGGGTTCAGCCCCAGCATTTT,CASIGGVRVQPQHF
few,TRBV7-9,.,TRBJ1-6,TGTGCCAGCAGTCCCGGAGAACCTAATTCACCCCTCCACTTT,CASSPGEPNSPLHF
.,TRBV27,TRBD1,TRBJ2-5,TGTGCCAGCAGTTCCGGGACAGGCATGATCCAAGAGACCCAGTACTTC,CASSSGTGMIQETQYF
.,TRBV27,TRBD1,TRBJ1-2,TGTGCCAGCAGTTTAACCGAGACAGGGGTCTATGGCTACACCTTC,CASSLTETGVYGYTF
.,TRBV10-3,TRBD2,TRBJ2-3,TGTGCCATCAGGGGAGGCGGGGGGGCTTCAGATACGCAGTATTTT,CAIRGGGGASDTQYF
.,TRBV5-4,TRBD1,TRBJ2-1,TGTGCCAGCAGCTCCCGGACAGGGGGCTATGAGCAGTTCTTC,CASSSRTGGYEQFF
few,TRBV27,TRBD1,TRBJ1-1,TGTGCCAGCAGTCTTTATGGGGGGACAGGGGGCTTGAACACTGAAGCTTTCTTT,CASSLYGGTGGLNTEAFF
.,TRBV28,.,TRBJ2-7,TGTGCCAGCAGGAAGAGCTCCTACGAGCAGTACTTC,CASRKSSYEQYF
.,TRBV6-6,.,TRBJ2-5,TGTGCCAGCAGTTTGGGTCTCGGGGGGCTCGGGGAGACCCAGTACTTC,CASSLGLGGLGETQYF
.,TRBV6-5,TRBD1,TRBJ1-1,TGTGCCAGCAGAAGGACAGGGGCGGCCACTGAAGCTTTCTTT,CASRRTGAATEAFF
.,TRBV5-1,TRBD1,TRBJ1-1,TGCGCCAGCAGCTTGATGGGACAGGGCACTGAAGCTTTCTTT,CASSLMGQGTEAFF
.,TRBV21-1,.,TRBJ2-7,TGTGCCAGCAGCAAAGAGGACACAACCCTGGGCCACTACGAGCAGTACTTC,CASSKEDTTLGHYEQYF
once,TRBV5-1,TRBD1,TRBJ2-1,TGCGCCAGCAGCGCCGGGACAGGGTACAATGAGCAGTTCTTC,CASSAGTGYNEQFF
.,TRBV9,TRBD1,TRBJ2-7,TGTGCCAGCAGCGCTTTGTCCGGGACAGGGGGGGAGCAGTACTTC,CASSALSGTGGEQYF
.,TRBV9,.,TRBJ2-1,TGTGCCAGCAGCGTAGGCAGCAATGAGCAGTTCTTC,CASSVGSNEQFF
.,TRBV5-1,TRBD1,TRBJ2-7,TGCGCCAGCAGTTCAGGGGGCCTCTACGAGCAGTACTTC,CASSSGGLYEQYF
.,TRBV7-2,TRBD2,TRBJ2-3,TGTGCCAGCAGCCCCGTCCGGGGGGGATTCACAGATACGCAGTATTTT,CASSPVRGGFTDTQYF
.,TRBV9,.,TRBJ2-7,TGTGCCAGCAGCGCACCCCAGGGGTACGAGCAGTACTTC,CASSAPQGYEQYF
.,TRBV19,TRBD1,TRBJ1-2,TGTGCCAGTAGTGGAGGACAGGGAGACTATGGCTACACCTTC,CASSGGQGDYGYTF
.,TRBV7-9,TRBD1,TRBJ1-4,TGTGCCAGCAGCAAGGGGACAGGGATGACTGAAAAACTGTTTTTT,CASSKGTGMTEKLFF
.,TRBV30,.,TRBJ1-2,TGTGCCTATCGTCGGAGAGGCTACACCTTC,CAYRRRGYTF
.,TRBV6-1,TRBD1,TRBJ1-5,TGTGCCAGCAGACAGGGGGCGGTTCAGCCCCAGCATTTT,CASRQGAVQPQHF
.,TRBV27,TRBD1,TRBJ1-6,TGTGCCAGCAGCCGCACCGGGGACAGGGGGCAGGGAAAGAGCTCACCCCTCCACTTT,CASSRTGDRGQGKSSPLHF
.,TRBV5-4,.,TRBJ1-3,TGTGCCAGCAGCTTGGCAGGGCTCGGAAACACCATATATTTT,CASSLAGLGNTIYF
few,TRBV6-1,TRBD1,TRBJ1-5,TGTGCCAGCAGTGATGGTCCCGGGACAGAATCGCTCGTTTCCAATCAGCCCCAGCATTTT,CASSDGPGTESLVSNQPQHF
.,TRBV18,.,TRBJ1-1,TGTGCCAGCTCACCGGAGGGGAACACTGAAGCTTTCTTT,CASSPEGNTEAFF
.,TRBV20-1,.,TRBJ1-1,TGCAGTGCGAGGAACACTGAAGCTTTCTTT,CSARNTEAFF
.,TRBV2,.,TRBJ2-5,TGTGCCAGCAGTGATGAGGGAGAGACCCAGTACTTC,CASSDEGETQYF
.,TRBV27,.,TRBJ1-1,TGTGCCAGCAGTTTTATCAGGAACACTGAAGCTTTCTTT,CASSFIRNTEAFF
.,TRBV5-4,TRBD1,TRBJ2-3,TGTGCCAGCAGCTCCGGACAGGGAACAGATACGCAGTATTTT,CASSSGQGTDTQYF
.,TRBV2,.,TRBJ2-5,TGTGCCAGCAGTGGAGCGCGGGACTACCAAGAGACCCAGTACTTC,CASSGARDYQETQYF
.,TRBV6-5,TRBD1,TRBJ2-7,TGTGCCGGACGTCGGGACAGGGGATTTGGGGAGCAGTACTTC,CAGRRDRGFGEQYF
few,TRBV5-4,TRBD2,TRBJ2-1,TGTGCCAGCAGCTCGGGACTAGCGGGGGGGAATGAGCAGTTCTTC,CASSSGLAGGNEQFF
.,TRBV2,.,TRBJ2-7,TGTGCCAGCAGCGCCGAACAGGACTACGAGCAGTACTTC,CASSAEQDYEQYF
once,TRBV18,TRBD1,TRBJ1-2,TGTGCCAGCTCTCAGGGGGCCTGGTATGGCTACACCTTC,CASSQGAWYGYTF
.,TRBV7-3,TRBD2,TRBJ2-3,TGTGCCAGCAGCTTAAGTCCGCGAGGGACTAGCGGAAGAACAGATACGCAGTATTTT,CASSLSPRGTSGRTDTQYF
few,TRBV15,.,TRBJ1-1,TGTGCCACCAGCAGAGATGGTGCTTGGGCAGGGTTCGAGAACACTGAAGCTTTCTTT,CATSRDGAWAGFENTEAFF